The 3 T cell receptor beta chains below were found in one sample sequenced in a study of regulatory T cells in long-lasting Graves disease. TCR beta libraries were built with iRepertoire HTBI primers and Arm-PCR of CDR3 regions. MiXCR, applied by TCRdb to the multiplex PCR reads, yields one record per CDR3 protein. The profile shows about 440,000 distinct CDR3 sequences, over 15% of them singletons. Stated time point: newly diagnosed GD, antithyroid drugs for less than 3 months. From PBMCs, RNA was extracted and then used to make the TCR library. The same data also contributed to another study, on T cells in Graves' hyperthyroidism and ophthalmopathy.

Specimen: peripheral blood mononuclear cells (PBMCs), collected at new diagnosis, from a patient treated with antithyroid drugs. Every receptor here comes from a woman in her late teens or twenties with Graves disease.

This clonotype was recorded at least ten times. This chain links TRBV2 with TRBJ1-6; 9 bases are shared with TRBD1. This CDR3 region has 14 residues. With 6 bases clipped from V and 5 bases from J, the junction kept 2 bases outside the gene matches. Germline CDR1 and CDR2: SNHLY and FYNNEI. The CDR3 bases are TGTGCCAGCAGGAGGGACAGGGATAATTCACCCCTCCACTTT. It translates to CASRRDRDNSPLHF.

This clonotype came up many times. This chain's CDR3 is CASRTRTSGYNEQFF. CDR3 nucleotide sequence: TGTGCCAGCAGGACGAGGACTAGCGGCTACAATGAGCAGTTCTTC. V gene TRBV2 combines with J gene TRBJ2-1, with TRBD2 matching 10 bases. With V trimmed by 6 bases and J by 3 bases, 5 bases remained unmatched. Germline values: CDR1 SNHLY, CDR2 FYNNEI. The CDR3 is made up of 15 amino acids.

As regards this clonotype: This may stem from a read error, because a much larger clone lies one nucleotide away. The conserved phenylalanine or tryptophan is not found at the CDR3 terminus, so this likely reflects a read error. This chain links TRBV7-2 with TRBJ2-5; maybe TRBD1 (6 bases). V lost 2 bases, J lost 4 bases, and 17 bases lay in between. The CDR3 is 16 residues long. Germline V gives CDR1 SGHTA, CDR2 FQGNSA. The DNA of the CDR3 is TGTGCCAGCAGCTTACGAACAGGGAGTAGGGTAGAGACCCAGTACTCC. Translation gives CASSLRTGSRVETQYS.